This T cell receptor (beta chain) was obtained from a study of T cell repertoires in cytomegalovirus infection. This clonotype has just a few counts. Its matching antigen is unknown. V shed 1 base and J shed 5 bases, with 11 bases lying between them. The CDR3 totals 14 residues. Germline V gene sequence: CDR1 SGHVS, CDR2 FQNEAQ. TCRdb reprocessed the reads via MiXCR and lists one record per CDR3 protein. The sample carries roughly 920,000 distinct CDR3 sequences, 30% to 40% recorded once. Source: cultured CD8+ T cells from PBMCs, taken from culture after CMV antigen stimulation. The clonotype comes from a human donor in good health (CMV status not recorded). Some clones in this sample may be carry-over from other donors' samples. The V and J genes are TRBV7-8 and TRBJ1-2; unclear D gene. CDR3 DNA sequence: TGTGCCAGCAGCTTAGGGAACGACATTTATGGCTACACCTTC. This codes for CASSLGNDIYGYTF.